The rows below give T cell receptor beta chains drawn from one sample of a study of blood T cells in healthy people across ages. TCRdb passed the 5' RACE reads through MiXCR, listing each CDR3 protein once. The sample contains under 850,000 distinct CDR3 sequences, roughly 40% of which appear only once. The sequenced sample was blood. These receptors all stem from a man between 18 and 29 years old in good health. Each CDR3 is given with its conserved first and last residue. A D gene is named only where the DNA matches it firmly. The size field is filled for only some rows; it gives once, few, many or a size class.

j_call,v_call,clone_size,d_call,cdr3_nt,cdr3_aa
TRBJ2-5,TRBV29-1,NA,NA,TGCAGCGTTGTCGGGGTCGGAGAGACCCAGTACTTC,CSVVGVGETQYF
TRBJ1-2,TRBV27,NA,NA,TGTGCCAGCAGTTTAGAGGGTTCCCCCAACTATGGCTACACCTTC,CASSLEGSPNYGYTF
TRBJ2-3,TRBV5-1,few,NA,TGCGCCAGCAACCGGGCCGACACAGATACGCAGTATTTT,CASNRADTDTQYF
TRBJ2-5,TRBV29-1,many,NA,TGCAGCGCCGTCTCGAAAGAAGAGACCCAGTACTTC,CSAVSKEETQYF
TRBJ1-4,TRBV6-1,NA,NA,TGTGCCAGCACCCGTCGAGGGTTTGTCGGGGAAAAACTGTTTTTT,CASTRRGFVGEKLFF
TRBJ1-6,TRBV10-3,many,NA,TGTGCCATCAAAGGCTCTCCGGGTTCTAATTCACCCCTCCACTTT,CAIKGSPGSNSPLHF
TRBJ2-3,TRBV5-1,NA,NA,TGTGCCAGCCGTTCGGGGGATACGCAGTATTTT,CASRSGDTQYF
TRBJ2-5,TRBV20-1,NA,TRBD2,TGCAGTGCTAGCTCCCGGGGGGGCGTTGAGACCCAGTACTTC,CSASSRGGVETQYF
TRBJ2-7,TRBV2,NA,TRBD1,TGTGCCAGCAGTGACAGGGGGCACTCCTACGAGCAGTACTTC,CASSDRGHSYEQYF
TRBJ1-5,TRBV5-1,NA,NA,TGCGCCAGCAGCCCCGGGTTCGCAAGCAATCAGCCCCAGCATTTT,CASSPGFASNQPQHF
TRBJ2-3,TRBV7-9,few,NA,TGTGCCAGCAGCTCCTGGTCTGGAGAAGATACGCAGTATTTT,CASSSWSGEDTQYF
TRBJ2-7,TRBV9,few,TRBD1,TGTGCCAGCAGCGCGGGGACAGGGAGCTCCTACAATGAGCAGTACTTC,CASSAGTGSSYNEQYF
TRBJ2-2,TRBV5-1,NA,NA,TGCGCCAGCCTCCCAGGTGTTCCGACCGGGGAGCTGTTTTTT,CASLPGVPTGELFF
TRBJ2-1,TRBV7-2,few,NA,TGTGCCAGCAGCTTAGAGTACTACAATGAGCAGTTCTTC,CASSLEYYNEQFF
TRBJ1-1,TRBV12-3/TRBV12-4,NA,NA,TGTGCCAGCACGCAGGTCGACACTGAAGCTTTCTTT,CASTQVDTEAFF
TRBJ2-7,TRBV7-9,NA,TRBD1,TGTGCCAGCAGCGCCCGGGACAGGGCGATATACGAGCAGTACTTC,CASSARDRAIYEQYF
TRBJ2-3,TRBV7-9,many,NA,TGTGCCAGCAGCCCGAGGGTCACAGATACGCAGTATTTT,CASSPRVTDTQYF
TRBJ2-1,TRBV20-1,NA,TRBD2,TGCAGTGCTAGAGATCTACGGGGGGGCTTTATGAATGAGCAGTTCTTC,CSARDLRGGFMNEQFF
TRBJ2-5,TRBV6-1,few,TRBD2,TGTGCCAGCAGTGAACCCCGGGAGGGGACCCAAGAGACCCAGTACTTC,CASSEPREGTQETQYF
TRBJ1-1,TRBV28,few,TRBD1,TGTGCCAGCAGTTCCACGTGGACAGGGAAGAACACTGAAGCTTTCTTT,CASSSTWTGKNTEAFF
TRBJ2-3,TRBV7-2,NA,TRBD2,TGTACCAGCAGCTCCGAAGACTATACTAGCGGGGGGCCCACAGGTACGCAGTATTTT,CTSSSEDYTSGGPTGTQYF
TRBJ2-3,TRBV7-2,many,TRBD1,TGTGCCAGCAGCTTAGCGGCAGGGGGATTTAGCACAGATACGCAGTATTTT,CASSLAAGGFSTDTQYF